The text below deals with one TCR beta chain. Only one count was recorded for this clone. The antigen it binds to is not known. Base qualities are not at hand, and no much larger clone is one base apart. The library came from the immunoSEQ multiplex PCR assay. Imported from immuneACCESS, the table was reduced by TCRdb to in-frame sequences with V and J called. These copies leave out some clones; in studies compared against another copy, an unresolved V gene accounts for under half, and the cause of the remainder is not known. This sample lists 84,000 or so clones; about 85% were detected once. The ten top clones hold roughly 15% of the sample. The study tested focal radiation therapy combined with CTLA-4 blockade (ipilimumab) in patients with chemo-refractory metastatic non-small-cell lung cancer. This record belongs to a study of radiotherapy plus CTLA-4 blockade in lung cancer (dated by TCRdb to 2016 to 2019). For the wider study: Objective responses occurred in about 19% of enrolled patients, and 25% to 40% achieved disease control.

Study-wide findings and limitations: TCR clones derived from tumors expanded in peripheral blood after treatment with radiotherapy and ipilimumab. Early dynamic changes in blood T cell clones, together with increased serum interferon-beta after radiation, were reported as the strongest predictors of response.

CDR1 and CDR2 are drawn from the germline V gene: LGHNA, YNFKEQ. V loses 4 bases of germline sequence and J loses 9 bases, and the interval between the two ends is 7 bases. Taken from cysteine to phenylalanine, the CDR3 has 10 residues. Only CDR3 DNA remains: 30 bases, in frame from the first base. This sequence uses TRBV4-2 and TRBJ2-7; the D gene assignment is ambiguous. The sample consisted of peripheral blood, taken from a patient treated with radiotherapy plus ipilimumab. This receptor was obtained from a human donor with non-small cell lung cancer that progressed on radiotherapy plus ipilimumab. The DNA sequence is as follows: TGTGCCAGCAGCCCGGAGACGCAGTACTTC. This sequence encodes CASSPETQYF.